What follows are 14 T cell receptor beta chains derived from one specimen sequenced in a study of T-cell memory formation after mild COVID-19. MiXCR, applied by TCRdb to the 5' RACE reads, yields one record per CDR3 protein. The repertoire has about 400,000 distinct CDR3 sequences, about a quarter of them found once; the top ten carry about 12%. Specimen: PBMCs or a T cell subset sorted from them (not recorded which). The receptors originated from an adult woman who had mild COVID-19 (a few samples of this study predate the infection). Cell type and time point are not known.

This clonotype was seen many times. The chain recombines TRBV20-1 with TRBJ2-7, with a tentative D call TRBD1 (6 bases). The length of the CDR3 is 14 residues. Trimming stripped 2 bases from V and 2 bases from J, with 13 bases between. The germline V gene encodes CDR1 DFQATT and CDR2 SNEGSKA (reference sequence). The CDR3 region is CSARQSGATYEQYF. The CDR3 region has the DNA TGCAGTGCTAGACAGTCAGGGGCTACCTACGAGCAGTACTTC.

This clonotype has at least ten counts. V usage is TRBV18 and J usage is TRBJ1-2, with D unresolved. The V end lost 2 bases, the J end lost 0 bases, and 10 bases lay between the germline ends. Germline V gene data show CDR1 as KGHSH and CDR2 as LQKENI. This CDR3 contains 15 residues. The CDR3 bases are TGTGCCAGCTCACCAGGGAGGGTAGCTAACTATGGCTACACCTTC. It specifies CASSPGRVANYGYTF.

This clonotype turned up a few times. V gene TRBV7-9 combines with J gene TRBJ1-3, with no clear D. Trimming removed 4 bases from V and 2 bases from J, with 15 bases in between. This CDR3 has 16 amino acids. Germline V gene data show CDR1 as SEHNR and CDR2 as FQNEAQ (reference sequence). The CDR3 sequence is CASSSTQSITGNTIYF. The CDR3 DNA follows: TGTGCCAGCAGCTCAACACAGAGCATCACTGGAAACACCATATATTTT.

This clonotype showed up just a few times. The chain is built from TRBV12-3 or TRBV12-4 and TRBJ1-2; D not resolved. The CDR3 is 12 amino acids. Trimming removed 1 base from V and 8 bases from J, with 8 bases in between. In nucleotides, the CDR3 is TGTGCCAGCAGTTTAGGGCAGCCGGGCTACACCTTC. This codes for CASSLGQPGYTF.

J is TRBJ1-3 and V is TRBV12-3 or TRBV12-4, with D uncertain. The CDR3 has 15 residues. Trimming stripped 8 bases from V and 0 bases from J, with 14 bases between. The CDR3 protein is CASFDHGYSGNTIYF. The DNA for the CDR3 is TGTGCCAGCTTCGACCATGGCTACTCTGGAAACACCATATATTTT.

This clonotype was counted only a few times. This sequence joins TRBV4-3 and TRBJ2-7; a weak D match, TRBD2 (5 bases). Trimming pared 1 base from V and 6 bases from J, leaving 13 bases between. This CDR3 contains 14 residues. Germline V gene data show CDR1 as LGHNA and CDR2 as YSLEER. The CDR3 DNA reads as TGCGCCAGCAGCCAAGTTCGGGGTGGCAGCGAGCAGTACTTC. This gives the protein CASSQVRGGSEQYF.

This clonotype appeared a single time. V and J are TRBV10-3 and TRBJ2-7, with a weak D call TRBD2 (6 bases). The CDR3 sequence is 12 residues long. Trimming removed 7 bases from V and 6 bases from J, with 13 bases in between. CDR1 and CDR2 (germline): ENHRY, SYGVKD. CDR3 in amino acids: CAIKAQEGEQYF. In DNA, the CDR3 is TGTGCCATCAAGGCCCAGGAGGGCGAGCAGTACTTC.

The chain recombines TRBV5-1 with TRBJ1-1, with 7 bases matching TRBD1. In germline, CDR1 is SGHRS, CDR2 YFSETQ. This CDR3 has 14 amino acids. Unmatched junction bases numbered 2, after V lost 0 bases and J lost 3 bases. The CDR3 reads CASSLGQGHTEAFF. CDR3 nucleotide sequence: TGCGCCAGCAGCTTGGGACAGGGACACACTGAAGCTTTCTTT.

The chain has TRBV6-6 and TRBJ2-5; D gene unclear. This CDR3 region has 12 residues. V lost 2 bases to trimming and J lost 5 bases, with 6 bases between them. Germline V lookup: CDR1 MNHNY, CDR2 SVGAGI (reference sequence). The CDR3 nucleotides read TGTGCCAGCAGTTACACACCGGAGACCCAGTACTTC. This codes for CASSYTPETQYF.

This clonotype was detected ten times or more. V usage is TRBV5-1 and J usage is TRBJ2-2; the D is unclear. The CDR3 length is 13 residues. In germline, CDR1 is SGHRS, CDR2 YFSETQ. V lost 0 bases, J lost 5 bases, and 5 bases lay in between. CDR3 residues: CASSLGETGELFF. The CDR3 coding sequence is TGCGCCAGCAGCTTGGGAGAGACCGGGGAGCTGTTTTTT.

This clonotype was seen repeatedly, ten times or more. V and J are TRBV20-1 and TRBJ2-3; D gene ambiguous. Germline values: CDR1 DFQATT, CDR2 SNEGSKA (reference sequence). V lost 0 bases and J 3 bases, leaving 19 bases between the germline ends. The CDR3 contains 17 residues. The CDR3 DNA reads TGCAGTGCTAGAGATCCTCAACGTCCCCCTTTAACAGATACGCAGTATTTT. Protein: CSARDPQRPPLTDTQYF.

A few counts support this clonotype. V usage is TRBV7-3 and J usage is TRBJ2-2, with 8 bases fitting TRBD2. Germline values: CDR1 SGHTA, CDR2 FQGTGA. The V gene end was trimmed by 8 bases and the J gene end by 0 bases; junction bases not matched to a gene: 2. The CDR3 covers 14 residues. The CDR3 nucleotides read TGTGCCAGCCGAGCGGGGGCGAACACCGGGGAGCTGTTTTTT. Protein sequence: CASRAGANTGELFF.

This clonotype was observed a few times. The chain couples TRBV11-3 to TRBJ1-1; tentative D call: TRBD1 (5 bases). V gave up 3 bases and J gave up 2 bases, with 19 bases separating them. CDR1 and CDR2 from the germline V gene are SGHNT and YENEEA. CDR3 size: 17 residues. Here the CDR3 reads CASSFSLFGRANTEAFF. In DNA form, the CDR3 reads TGTGCCAGCAGCTTCTCCCTTTTTGGCAGGGCCAACACTGAAGCTTTCTTT.

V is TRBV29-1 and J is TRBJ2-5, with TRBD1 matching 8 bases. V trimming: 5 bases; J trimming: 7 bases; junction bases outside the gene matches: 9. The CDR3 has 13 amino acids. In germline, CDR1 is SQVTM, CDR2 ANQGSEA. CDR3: CSVQGQGARTQYF. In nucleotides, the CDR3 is TGCAGCGTTCAGGGGCAGGGGGCGCGGACCCAGTACTTC.